This is a list of T cell receptor beta chains from one sample in a study of T cell responses to AZD1222 COVID-19 vaccine. TCRdb keeps only in-frame clones here, not all; method: immunoSEQ multiplex PCR. The repertoire holds roughly 130,000 clones, 88% seen once, with 7.5% to 8% in the top ten. The material was peripheral blood, obtained on day 0 of AZD1222 vaccination. The receptors here all came from an adult in good health. Both conserved end residues are part of each CDR3.

CDR3 protein: CASSIDRGPYQPQHF
V gene: TRBV7-2
J gene: TRBJ1-5

CDR3 protein: CASSLGRVRGETQYF
V gene: TRBV5-1
J gene: TRBJ2-5

CDR3 protein: CSVGVSGGQETQYF
V gene: TRBV29-1
J gene: TRBJ2-5

CDR3 protein: CASSLEAEQFF
V gene: TRBV25-1
J gene: TRBJ2-1

CDR3 protein: CASTQQGIPGSPLHF
V gene: TRBV6-6
J gene: TRBJ1-6

CDR3 protein: CAWSMGEAQPQHF
V gene: TRBV30
J gene: TRBJ1-5

CDR3 protein: CASSDSTLGGTQYF
V gene: TRBV7-2
J gene: TRBJ2-5

CDR3 protein: CAWRQGQSNSPLHF
V gene: TRBV30
J gene: TRBJ1-6

CDR3 protein: CASGLGHEKLFF
V gene: TRBV27
J gene: TRBJ1-4

CDR3 protein: CASSLDPGQGATEAFF
V gene: TRBV7-9
J gene: TRBJ1-1

CDR3 protein: CASSLGQGRNTIYF
V gene: TRBV5-4
J gene: TRBJ1-3

CDR3 protein: CASSLAPDRFGQTQYF
V gene: TRBV7-9
J gene: TRBJ2-5

CDR3 protein: CASSYSGTQETQYF
V gene: TRBV6-5
J gene: TRBJ2-5

CDR3 protein: CASSARTGYTDTQYF
V gene: TRBV19
J gene: TRBJ2-3

CDR3 protein: CASNSGLLAFF
V gene: TRBV6-5
J gene: TRBJ1-1

CDR3 protein: CASSYSGGRVRNQPQHF
V gene: TRBV6-2/TRBV6-3
J gene: TRBJ1-5

CDR3 protein: CASSQGVTGHSSYEQYF
V gene: TRBV4-2
J gene: TRBJ2-7

CDR3 protein: CASRGGARNTEAFF
V gene: TRBV5-1
J gene: TRBJ1-1

CDR3 protein: CASSIGQDYEQYF
V gene: TRBV6-5
J gene: TRBJ2-7

CDR3 protein: CASSFYAGTHNEQFF
V gene: TRBV7-2
J gene: TRBJ2-1

CDR3 protein: CASSLTSGMTYEQYF
V gene: TRBV5-1
J gene: TRBJ2-7

CDR3 protein: CASKEAREAETQYF
V gene: TRBV7-2
J gene: TRBJ2-5

CDR3 protein: CASSQTAVGNTIYF
V gene: TRBV18
J gene: TRBJ1-3

CDR3 protein: CASSLLAVKVPYYGYTF
V gene: TRBV7-2
J gene: TRBJ1-2

CDR3 protein: CATSHRDTSSYEQYF
V gene: TRBV15
J gene: TRBJ2-7

CDR3 protein: CASRDRSNTIYF
V gene: TRBV6-5
J gene: TRBJ1-3

CDR3 protein: CASSLRQSLGQNF
V gene: TRBV12-3/TRBV12-4
J gene: TRBJ1-1

CDR3 protein: CASSTLDFRGEQFF
V gene: TRBV3-1/TRBV3-2
J gene: TRBJ2-1

CDR3 protein: CASSVGWGTEAFF
V gene: TRBV9
J gene: TRBJ1-1

CDR3 protein: CASSTYLATNEKLFF
V gene: TRBV19
J gene: TRBJ1-4

CDR3 protein: CASSYIGQETQYF
V gene: TRBV6-5
J gene: TRBJ2-5

CDR3 protein: CASSRQVLNEKLFF
V gene: TRBV19
J gene: TRBJ1-4